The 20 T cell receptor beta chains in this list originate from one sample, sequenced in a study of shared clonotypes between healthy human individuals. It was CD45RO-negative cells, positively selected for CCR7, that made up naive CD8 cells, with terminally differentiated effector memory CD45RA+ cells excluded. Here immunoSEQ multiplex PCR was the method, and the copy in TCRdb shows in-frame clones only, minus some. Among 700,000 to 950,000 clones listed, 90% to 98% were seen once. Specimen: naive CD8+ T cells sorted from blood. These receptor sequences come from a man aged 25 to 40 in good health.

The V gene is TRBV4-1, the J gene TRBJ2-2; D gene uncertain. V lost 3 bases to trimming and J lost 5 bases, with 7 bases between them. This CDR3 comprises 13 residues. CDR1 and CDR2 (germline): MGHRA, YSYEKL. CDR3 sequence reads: CASSHDVTGELFF. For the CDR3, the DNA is TGCGCCAGCAGCCACGACGTGACCGGGGAGCTGTTTTTT.

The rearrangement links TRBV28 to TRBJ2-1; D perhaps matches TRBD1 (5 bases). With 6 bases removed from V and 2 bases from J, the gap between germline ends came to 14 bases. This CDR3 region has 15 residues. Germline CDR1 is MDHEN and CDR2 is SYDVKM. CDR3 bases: TGTGCCAGCAGAAAGACAGTCCTAACCTACAATGAGCAGTTCTTC. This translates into CASRKTVLTYNEQFF. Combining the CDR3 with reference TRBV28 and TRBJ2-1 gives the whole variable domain DVKVTQSSRYLVKRTGEKVFLECVQDMDHENMFWYRQDPGLGLRLIYFSYDVKMKEKGDIPEGYSVSREKKERFSLILESASTNQTSMYLCASRKTVLTYNEQFFGPGTRLTVL.

CDR3: CASSVVNGVTDTQYF. The CDR3 DNA reads as TGTGCCAGCAGCGTAGTTAACGGCGTTACAGATACGCAGTATTTT. J is TRBJ2-3 and V is TRBV9, with D unclear. Germline CDR1 is SGDLS and CDR2 is YYNGEE. The CDR3 covers 15 residues. The ends were cut back, 0 bases at V and 3 bases at J, with 11 bases in the middle.

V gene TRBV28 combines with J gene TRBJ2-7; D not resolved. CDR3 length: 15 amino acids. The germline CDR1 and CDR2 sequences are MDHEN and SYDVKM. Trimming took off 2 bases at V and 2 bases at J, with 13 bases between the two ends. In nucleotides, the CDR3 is TGTGCCAGCAGTTTAAGGCCCAGTCACGCCTACGAGCAGTACTTC. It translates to CASSLRPSHAYEQYF.

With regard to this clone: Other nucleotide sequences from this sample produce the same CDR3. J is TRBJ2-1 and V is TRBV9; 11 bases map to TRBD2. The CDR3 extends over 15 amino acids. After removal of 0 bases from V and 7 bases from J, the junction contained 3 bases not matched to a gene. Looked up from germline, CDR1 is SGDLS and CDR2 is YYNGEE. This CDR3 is CASSVVAGGGNEQFF. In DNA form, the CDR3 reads TGTGCCAGCAGCGTAGTAGCGGGAGGGGGTAATGAGCAGTTCTTC.

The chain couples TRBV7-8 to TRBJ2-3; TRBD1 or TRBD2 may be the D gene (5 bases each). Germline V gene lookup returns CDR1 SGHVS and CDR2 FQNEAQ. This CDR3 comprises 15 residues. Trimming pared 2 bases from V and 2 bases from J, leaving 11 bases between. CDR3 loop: CASSLSGGTTDTQYF. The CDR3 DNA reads TGTGCCAGCAGCTTATCGGGTGGGACCACAGATACGCAGTATTTT.

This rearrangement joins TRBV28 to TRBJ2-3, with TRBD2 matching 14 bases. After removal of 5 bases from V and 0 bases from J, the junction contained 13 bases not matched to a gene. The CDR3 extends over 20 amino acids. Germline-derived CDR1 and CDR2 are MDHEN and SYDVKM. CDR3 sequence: CASSPSGLAGELLSTDTQYF. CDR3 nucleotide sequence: TGTGCCAGCAGTCCCTCGGGACTAGCGGGAGAGTTGCTGAGCACAGATACGCAGTATTTT.

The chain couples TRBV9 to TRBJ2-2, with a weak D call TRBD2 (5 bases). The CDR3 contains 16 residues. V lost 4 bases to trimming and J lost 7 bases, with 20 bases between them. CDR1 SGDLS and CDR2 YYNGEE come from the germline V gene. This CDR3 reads CASSPPRTPTGGELFF. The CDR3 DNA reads TGTGCCAGCAGCCCCCCACGGACTCCCACGGGCGGGGAGCTGTTTTTT.

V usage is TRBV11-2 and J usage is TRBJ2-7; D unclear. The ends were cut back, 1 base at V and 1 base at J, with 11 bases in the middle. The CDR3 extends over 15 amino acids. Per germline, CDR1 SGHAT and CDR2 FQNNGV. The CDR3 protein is CASSLAAHESYEQYF. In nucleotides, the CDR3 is TGTGCCAGCAGCTTAGCTGCACACGAATCCTACGAGCAGTACTTC.

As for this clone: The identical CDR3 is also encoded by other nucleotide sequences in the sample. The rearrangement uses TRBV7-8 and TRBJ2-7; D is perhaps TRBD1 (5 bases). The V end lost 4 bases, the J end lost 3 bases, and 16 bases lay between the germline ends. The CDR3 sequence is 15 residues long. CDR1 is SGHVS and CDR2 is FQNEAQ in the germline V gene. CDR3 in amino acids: CASSSPHRDSYEQYF. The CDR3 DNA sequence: TGTGCCAGCAGCTCCCCCCACAGAGACAGCTACGAGCAGTACTTC.

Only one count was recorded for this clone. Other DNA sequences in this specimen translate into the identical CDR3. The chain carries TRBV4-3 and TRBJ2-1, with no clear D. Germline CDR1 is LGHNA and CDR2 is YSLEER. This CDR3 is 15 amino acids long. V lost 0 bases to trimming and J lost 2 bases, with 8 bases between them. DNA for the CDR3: TGCGCCAGCAGCCAAGATCCCGCCCCCTACAATGAGCAGTTCTTC. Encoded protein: CASSQDPAPYNEQFF.

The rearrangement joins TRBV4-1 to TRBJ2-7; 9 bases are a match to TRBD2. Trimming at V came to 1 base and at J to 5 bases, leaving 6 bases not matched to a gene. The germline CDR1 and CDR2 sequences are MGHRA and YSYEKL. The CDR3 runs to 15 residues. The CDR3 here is CASSQGGASGDEQYF. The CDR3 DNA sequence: TGCGCCAGCAGCCAAGGTGGGGCTAGCGGGGACGAGCAGTACTTC.

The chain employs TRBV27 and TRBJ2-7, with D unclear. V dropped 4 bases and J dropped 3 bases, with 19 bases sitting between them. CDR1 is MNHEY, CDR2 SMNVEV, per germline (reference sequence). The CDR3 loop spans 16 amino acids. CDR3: CASSSPPWTPRYEQYF. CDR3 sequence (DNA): TGTGCCAGCAGTTCACCCCCCTGGACGCCTCGCTACGAGCAGTACTTC.

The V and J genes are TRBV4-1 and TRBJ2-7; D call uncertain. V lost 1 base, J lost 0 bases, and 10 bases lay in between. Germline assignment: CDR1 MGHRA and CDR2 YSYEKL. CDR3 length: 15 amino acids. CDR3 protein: CASSQGRALSYEQYF. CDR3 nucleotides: TGCGCCAGCAGCCAAGGTCGAGCCCTCTCCTACGAGCAGTACTTC.

This chain's CDR3 is CASSLGQGMDEQFF. Here the CDR3 DNA reads TGTGCCAGCAGCTTAGGCCAGGGGATGGATGAGCAGTTCTTC. The gene calls are TRBV13 and TRBJ2-1; a possible D gene is TRBD1 (6 bases). V dropped 0 bases and J dropped 8 bases, with 11 bases sitting between them. Germline CDR1 PRHDT, CDR2 FYEKMQ (reference sequence). CDR3 length: 14 residues. Drawing the rest from reference TRBV13 and TRBJ2-1, the complete variable domain is AAGVIQSPRHLIKEKRETATLKCYPIPRHDTVYWYQQGPGQDPQFLISFYEKMQSDKGSIPDRFSAQQFSDYHSELNMSSLELGDSALYFCASSLGQGMDEQFFGPGTRLTVL.

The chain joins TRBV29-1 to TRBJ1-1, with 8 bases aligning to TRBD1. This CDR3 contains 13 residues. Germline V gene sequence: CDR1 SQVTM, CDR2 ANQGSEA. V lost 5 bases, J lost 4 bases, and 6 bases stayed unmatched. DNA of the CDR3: TGCAGCGTTCTACAGGGGGGAGTCACTGAAGCTTTCTTT. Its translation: CSVLQGGVTEAFF.

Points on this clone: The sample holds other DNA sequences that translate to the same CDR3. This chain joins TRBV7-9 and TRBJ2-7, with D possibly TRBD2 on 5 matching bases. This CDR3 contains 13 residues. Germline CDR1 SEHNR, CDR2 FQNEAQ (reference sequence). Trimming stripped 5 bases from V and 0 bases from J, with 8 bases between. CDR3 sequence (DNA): TGTGCCAGCAGCCAACGGGACTCCTACGAGCAGTACTTC. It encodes CASSQRDSYEQYF.

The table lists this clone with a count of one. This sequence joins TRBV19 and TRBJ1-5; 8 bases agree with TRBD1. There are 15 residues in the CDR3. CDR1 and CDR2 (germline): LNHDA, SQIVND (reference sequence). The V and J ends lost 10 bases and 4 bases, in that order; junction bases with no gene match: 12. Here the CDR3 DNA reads TGTGCCACCTTAATTTCGACAGGGGCGAATCAGCCCCAGCATTTT. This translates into CATLISTGANQPQHF.

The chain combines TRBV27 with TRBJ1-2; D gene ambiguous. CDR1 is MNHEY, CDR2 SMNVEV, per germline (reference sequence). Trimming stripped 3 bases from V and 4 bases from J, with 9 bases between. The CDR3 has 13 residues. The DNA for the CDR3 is TGTGCCAGCAGTTTCGGGGTTGCCTATGGCTACACCTTC. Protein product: CASSFGVAYGYTF.

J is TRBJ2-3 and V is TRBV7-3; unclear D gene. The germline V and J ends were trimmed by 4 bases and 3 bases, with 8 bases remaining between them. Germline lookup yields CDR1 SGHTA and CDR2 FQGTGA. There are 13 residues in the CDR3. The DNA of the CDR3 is TGTGCCAGCAGCTCGCAGCGAACAGATACGCAGTATTTT. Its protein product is CASSSQRTDTQYF.